This T cell receptor (beta chain) was identified in a study of OX40 agonist ivuxolimab in advanced cancers. CDR1 is MNHEY and CDR2 is SMNVEV in the germline V gene (reference sequence). The CDR3 has 16 amino acids. Trimming took 2 bases from V and 4 from J, leaving 17 bases between them. Produced via immunoSEQ multiplex PCR; TCRdb's table is partial and in-frame only. Among about 30,000 clones listed, 90% were seen once. With autoimmune disease history or systemic immunosuppression, patients were excluded. At cycle 4 day 1, cycle 7 day 1, and baseline, blood was sampled. This sequence was found in an adult with an advanced solid tumor such as melanoma, head and neck, liver or kidney cancer. This sample comprised CD4+ or CD8+ T cells sorted from blood, obtained in a trial of the OX40 agonist ivuxolimab. J is TRBJ2-5 and V is TRBV27; possible D gene TRBD2, 6 bases. The CDR3 DNA reads TGTGCCAGCAGTTTACGTCTCGGGCGGGAAGGAGAGACCCAGTACTTC. Translating it yields CASSLRLGREGETQYF.